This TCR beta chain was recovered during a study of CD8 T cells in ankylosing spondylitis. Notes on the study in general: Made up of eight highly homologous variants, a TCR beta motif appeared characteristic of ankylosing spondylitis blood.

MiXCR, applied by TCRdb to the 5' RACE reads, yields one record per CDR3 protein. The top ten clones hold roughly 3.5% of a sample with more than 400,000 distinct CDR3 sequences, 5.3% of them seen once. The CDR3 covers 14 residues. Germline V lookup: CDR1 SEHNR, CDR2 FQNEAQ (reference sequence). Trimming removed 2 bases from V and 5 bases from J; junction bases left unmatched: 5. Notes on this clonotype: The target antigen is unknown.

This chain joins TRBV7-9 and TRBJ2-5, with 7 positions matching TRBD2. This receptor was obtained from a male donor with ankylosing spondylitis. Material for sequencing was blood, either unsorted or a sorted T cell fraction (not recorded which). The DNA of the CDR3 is TGTGCCAGCAGCTTAATGACTAGCCGGGAGACCCAGTACTTC. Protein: CASSLMTSRETQYF. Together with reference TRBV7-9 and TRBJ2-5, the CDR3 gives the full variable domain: DTGVSQNPRHKITKRGQNVTFRCDPISEHNRLYWYRQTLGQGPEFLTYFQNEAQLEKSRLLSDRFSAERPKGSFSTLEIQRTEQGDSAMYLCASSLMTSRETQYFGPGTRLLVL.